The present T cell receptor beta chain was sequenced within a study of shared clonotypes between healthy human individuals. Terminally differentiated effector memory CD45RA+ cells were excluded by CCR7 positive selection of CD45RO-negative cells. Unmatched junction bases numbered 6, after V lost 5 bases and J lost 4 bases. This CDR3 has 14 amino acids. The germline V gene has CDR1 SGHTA and CDR2 FQGNSA. The method was immunoSEQ multiplex PCR; TCRdb's version includes in-frame clones alone and lacks a portion of them. The sample carries roughly 770,000 clones, 95% to 97% recorded once. The sequenced sample was naive CD8+ T cells sorted from blood. The source is a man aged 25-40 years in good health. The rearrangement links TRBV7-2 to TRBJ2-7, with 9 nucleotides matching TRBD2. CDR3 sequence reads: CASSLITSGYEQYF. CDR3 nucleotide sequence: TGTGCCAGCAGCCTCATCACTAGCGGGTACGAGCAGTACTTC.